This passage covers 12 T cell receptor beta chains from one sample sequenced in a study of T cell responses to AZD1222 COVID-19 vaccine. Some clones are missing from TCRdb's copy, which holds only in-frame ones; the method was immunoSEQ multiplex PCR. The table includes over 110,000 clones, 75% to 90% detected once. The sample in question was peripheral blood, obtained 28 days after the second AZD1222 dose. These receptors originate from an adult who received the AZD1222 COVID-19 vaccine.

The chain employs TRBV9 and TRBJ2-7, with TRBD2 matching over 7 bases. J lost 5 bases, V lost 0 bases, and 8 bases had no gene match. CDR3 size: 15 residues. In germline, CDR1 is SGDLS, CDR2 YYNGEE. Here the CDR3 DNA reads TGTGCCAGCAGCGTAGAGGGATTTACTAGCGACGAGCAGTACTTC. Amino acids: CASSVEGFTSDEQYF.

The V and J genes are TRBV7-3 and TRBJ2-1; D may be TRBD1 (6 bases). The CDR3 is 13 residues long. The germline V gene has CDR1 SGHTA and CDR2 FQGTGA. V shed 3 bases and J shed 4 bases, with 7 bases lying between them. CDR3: CASSLGQYNEQFF. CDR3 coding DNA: TGTGCCAGCAGCTTGGGACAATACAATGAGCAGTTCTTC. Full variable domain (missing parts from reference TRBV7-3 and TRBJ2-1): GAGVSQTPSNKVTEKGKYVELRCDPISGHTALYWYRQSLGQGPEFLIYFQGTGAADDSGLPNDRFFAVRPEGSVSTLKIQRTERGDSAVYLCASSLGQYNEQFFGPGTRLTVL.

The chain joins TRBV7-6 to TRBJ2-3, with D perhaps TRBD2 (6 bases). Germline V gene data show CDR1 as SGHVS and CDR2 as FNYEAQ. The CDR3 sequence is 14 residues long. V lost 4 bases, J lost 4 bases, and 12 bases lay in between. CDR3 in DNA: TGTGCCAGCAGCTCAGATCGGGACTCAGATACGCAGTATTTT. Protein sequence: CASSSDRDSDTQYF.

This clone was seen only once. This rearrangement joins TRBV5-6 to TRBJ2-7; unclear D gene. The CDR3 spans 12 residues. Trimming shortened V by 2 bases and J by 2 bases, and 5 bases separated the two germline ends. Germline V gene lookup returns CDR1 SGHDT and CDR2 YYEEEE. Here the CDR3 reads CASSFQTYEQYF. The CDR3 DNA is TGTGCCAGCAGCTTCCAAACCTACGAGCAGTACTTC.

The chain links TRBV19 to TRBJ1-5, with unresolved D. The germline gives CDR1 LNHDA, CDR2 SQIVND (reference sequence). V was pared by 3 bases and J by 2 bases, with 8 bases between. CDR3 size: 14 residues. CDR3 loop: CASSISGGNQPQHF. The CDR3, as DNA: TGTGCCAGTAGTATTTCAGGTGGCAATCAGCCCCAGCATTTT.

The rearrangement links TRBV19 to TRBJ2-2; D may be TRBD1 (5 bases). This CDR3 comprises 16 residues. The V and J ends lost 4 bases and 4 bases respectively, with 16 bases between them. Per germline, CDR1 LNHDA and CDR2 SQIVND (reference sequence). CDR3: CASSNPLGRGTGELFF. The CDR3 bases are TGTGCCAGTAGTAACCCCCTGGGAAGGGGCACCGGGGAGCTGTTTTTT.

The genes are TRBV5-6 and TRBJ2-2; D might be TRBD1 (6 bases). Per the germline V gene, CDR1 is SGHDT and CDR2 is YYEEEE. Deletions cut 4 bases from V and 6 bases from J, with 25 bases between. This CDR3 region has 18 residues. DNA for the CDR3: TGTGCCAGCAGCCCTAGATACATACAGGGCCCGAAGGCCGGGGAGCTGTTTTTT. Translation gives CASSPRYIQGPKAGELFF. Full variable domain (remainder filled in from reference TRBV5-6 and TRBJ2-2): DAGVTQSPTHLIKTRGQQVTLRCSPKSGHDTVSWYQQALGQGPQFIFQYYEEEERQRGNFPDRFSGHQFPNYSSELNVNALLLGDSALYLCASSPRYIQGPKAGELFFGEGSRLTVL.

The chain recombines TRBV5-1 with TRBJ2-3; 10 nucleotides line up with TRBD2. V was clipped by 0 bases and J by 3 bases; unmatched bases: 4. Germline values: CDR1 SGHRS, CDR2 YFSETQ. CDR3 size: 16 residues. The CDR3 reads CASSLVIAGGTDTQYF. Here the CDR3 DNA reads TGCGCCAGCAGCTTGGTGATAGCGGGAGGTACAGATACGCAGTATTTT.

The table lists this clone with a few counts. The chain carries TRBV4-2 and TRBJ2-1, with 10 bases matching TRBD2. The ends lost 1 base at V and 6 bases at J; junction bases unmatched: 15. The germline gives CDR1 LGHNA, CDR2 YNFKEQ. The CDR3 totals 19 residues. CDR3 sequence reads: CASSQGGSSGRLLRNEQFF. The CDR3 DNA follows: TGTGCCAGCAGCCAAGGGGGGTCTAGCGGGAGACTCCTACGCAATGAGCAGTTCTTC.

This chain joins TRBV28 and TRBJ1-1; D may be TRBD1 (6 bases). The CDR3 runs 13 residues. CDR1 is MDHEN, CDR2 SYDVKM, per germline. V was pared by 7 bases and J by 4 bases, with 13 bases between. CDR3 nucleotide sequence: TGTGCCAGCACCTCACAGGGTATCACTGAAGCTTTCTTT. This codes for CASTSQGITEAFF.

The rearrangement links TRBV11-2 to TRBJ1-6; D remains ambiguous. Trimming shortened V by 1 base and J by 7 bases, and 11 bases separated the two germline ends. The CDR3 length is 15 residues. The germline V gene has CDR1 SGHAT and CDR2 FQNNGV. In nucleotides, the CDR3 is TGTGCCAGCAGCTTAGTACAGAGTAAGAATTCACCCCTCCACTTT. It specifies CASSLVQSKNSPLHF.

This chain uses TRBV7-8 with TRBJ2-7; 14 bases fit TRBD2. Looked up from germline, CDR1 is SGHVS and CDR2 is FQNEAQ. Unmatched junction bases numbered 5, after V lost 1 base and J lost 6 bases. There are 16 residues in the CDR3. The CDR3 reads CASSLDGTSGGVEQYV. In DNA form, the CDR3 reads TGTGCCAGCAGCTTAGACGGGACTAGCGGGGGAGTCGAGCAGTACGTC.